This T cell receptor (beta chain) was recovered during a study of T cells in Graves' hyperthyroidism and ophthalmopathy. Germline CDR1 SEHNR, CDR2 FQNEAQ (reference sequence). V gave up 5 bases and J gave up 3 bases, with 16 bases separating them. The CDR3 is 15 residues long. This clonotype has more than one count but fewer than ten. RNA transcripts yielded amplified TCR beta CDR3 regions. HTBI primers were employed in a first-round RT-PCR of the TCR CDR3. TCRdb re-derived calls from the multiplex PCR reads in MiXCR, one entry per CDR3 protein. The sample lists 600,000 to 700,000 distinct CDR3 sequences; roughly 14% were seen once. Duration under 3 months, a NOSPECS grade of at least 4, and a Clinical Activity Score of at least 3 characterized the ophthalmopathy patients. Together with thyroid ultrasound, orbital computed tomography, serum thyroxine and TRAb, clinical symptoms were used for diagnoses. 8.5 to 10 ml of fresh peripheral blood supplied the PBMCs.

Material: blood. The chain joins TRBV7-9 to TRBJ1-2; maybe TRBD1 (6 bases). This clonotype was obtained from a woman aged 40 to 50 with Graves' ophthalmopathy. CDR3 residues: CASSMGGADDYGYTF. CDR3 in DNA: TGTGCCAGCAGCATGGGGGGGGCAGACGACTATGGCTACACCTTC.